This TCR beta chain comes out of a study of beta chain features in type 1 diabetes. The authors sorted CD4+ naive, central memory, regulatory and stem cell-like memory cells via CD45RO/CCR7/CD25/CD127/CD95/CD27. The authors reverse transcribed all of the isolated RNA, so sequencing captured expressed TCRB transcripts. The data were produced by immunoSEQ multiplex PCR, yet TCRdb's version contains in-frame clones alone and is incomplete. The repertoire holds roughly 300,000 clones, 9.3% seen once, with 0.95% to 1.1% in the top ten. Concerning this clone: Antigen unknown.

The CDR3 has 14 amino acids. The V gene end was trimmed by 5 bases and the J gene end by 4 bases; junction bases not matched to a gene: 7. The germline gives CDR1 SGHAT, CDR2 FQNNGV. General study results and limits: TCRB CDR3s from Type 1 diabetes patients were moderately but significantly shorter in all four CD4+ subsets.

The rearrangement links TRBV11-2 to TRBJ2-7, with 8 bases that match TRBD1. The source of this sequence is a man younger than 45 with type 1 diabetes. Sequencing input: central memory CD4+ T cells from blood. The CDR3 bases are TGTGCCAGCAGCCCCACAGGGGGTCAGTACGAGCAGTACTTC. Translated, it gives CASSPTGGQYEQYF.